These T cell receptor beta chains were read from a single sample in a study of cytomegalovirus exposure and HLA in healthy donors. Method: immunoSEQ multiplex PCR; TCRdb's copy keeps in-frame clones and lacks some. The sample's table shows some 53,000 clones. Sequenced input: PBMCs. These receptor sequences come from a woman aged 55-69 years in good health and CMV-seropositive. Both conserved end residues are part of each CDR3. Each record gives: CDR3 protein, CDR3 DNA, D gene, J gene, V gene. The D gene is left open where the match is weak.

CDR3: CASSPEGNQPQHF
DNA: TGTGCCAGCTCACCAGAGGGCAATCAGCCCCAGCATTTT
D: -
J: TRBJ1-5
V: TRBV18

CDR3: CASSWGTGTSYEQYF
DNA: TGTGCCAGCAGCTGGGGGACAGGGACCTCCTACGAGCAGTACTTC
D: TRBD1
J: TRBJ2-7
V: TRBV5-4

CDR3: CASSAGTGVDNEQFF
DNA: TGTGCCAGCTCAGCGGGGACAGGGGTCGACAATGAGCAGTTCTTC
D: TRBD1
J: TRBJ2-1
V: TRBV6-5

CDR3: CAMADRGNYGYTF
DNA: TGTGCCATGGCGGACAGGGGTAACTATGGCTACACCTTC
D: TRBD1
J: TRBJ1-2
V: TRBV10-3

CDR3: CASSPRPPGTGFYNEQFF
DNA: TGTGCCAGCTCACCCCGCCCCCCCGGGACAGGGTTCTACAATGAGCAGTTCTTC
D: TRBD1
J: TRBJ2-1
V: TRBV18

CDR3: CASSLRVNQPQHF
DNA: TGTGCCAGCAGTTTACGGGTTAATCAGCCCCAGCATTTT
D: -
J: TRBJ1-5
V: TRBV27

CDR3: CASSQDRQGENTIYF
DNA: TGCGCCAGCAGCCAGGATCGACAGGGGGAGAACACCATATATTTT
D: TRBD1
J: TRBJ1-3
V: TRBV4-1

CDR3: CASSLTDTQYF
DNA: TGTGCCAGCAGCCTCACAGATACGCAGTATTTT
D: -
J: TRBJ2-3
V: TRBV5-6

CDR3: CASSADRVNTEAFF
DNA: TGTGCCAGCAGTGCTGACAGGGTGAACACTGAAGCTTTCTTT
D: TRBD1
J: TRBJ1-1
V: TRBV5-8

CDR3: CASSQGGESVYGYTF
DNA: TGCGCCAGCAGCCAAGGTGGAGAGTCAGTATATGGCTACACCTTC
D: -
J: TRBJ1-2
V: TRBV4-3

CDR3: CASSQGTSGGSSTDTQYF
DNA: TGCGCCAGCAGCCAAGGGACTAGCGGGGGTTCTAGCACAGATACGCAGTATTTT
D: TRBD2
J: TRBJ2-3
V: TRBV4-3